Listed below are T cell receptor beta chains from one sample, sequenced in a study of T cell responses to AZD1222 COVID-19 vaccine. The table came from immunoSEQ multiplex PCR; TCRdb's copy has only in-frame clones and leaves some out. The sample holds under 150,000 clones, approximately 90% seen once. The sequenced sample was peripheral blood, obtained on day 0 of AZD1222 vaccination. Every receptor here comes from an adult in good health. The CDR3 runs from the conserved cysteine through the conserved F or W. D genes are given only for firm matches. Size is stated for part of the rows, as once, few or many counts, or as a class when the clone is expanded.

clone_size d_call j_call v_call cdr3_nt cdr3_aa
NA TRBD1 TRBJ2-7 TRBV4-3 TGCGCCAGCAGCCAAGGCCGGACAGGCGGGTCCCACGAGCAGTACTTC CASSQGRTGGSHEQYF
NA NA TRBJ1-2 TRBV19 TGTGCCAGTAGTAACTCACAGTGGGGGTATGGCTACACCTTC CASSNSQWGYGYTF
NA NA TRBJ2-2 TRBV5-8 TGTGCCAGCAGCTTGATTCCTAACACCGGGGAGCTGTTTTTT CASSLIPNTGELFF
NA NA TRBJ2-2 TRBV7-9 TGTGCCAGCAGCGTACAGGGAAACACCGGGGAGCTGTTTTTT CASSVQGNTGELFF
NA TRBD1 TRBJ2-3 TRBV10-3 TGTGCCATCAGTGAGCCGGTGACAGGGCCAGTGACAGATACGCAGTATTTT CAISEPVTGPVTDTQYF
NA NA TRBJ2-7 TRBV7-9 TGTGCCAGCAGCTTAGAAGGGACGCAAGTTTTCTCCCGCGAGCAGTACTTC CASSLEGTQVFSREQYF
NA NA TRBJ1-3 TRBV5-6 TGTGCCAGCAGCTTAACAGGGTCTTCGGGAAACACCATATATTTT CASSLTGSSGNTIYF
NA NA TRBJ2-5 TRBV5-4 TGTGCCAGCAGCTCACTGGGTGGGGGAGAGACCCAGTACTTC CASSSLGGGETQYF
NA NA TRBJ1-3 TRBV4-1 TGCGCCAGCAGCCTACTCAAGACCGCTTCTGGAAACACCATATATTTT CASSLLKTASGNTIYF
NA TRBD2 TRBJ2-4 TRBV19 TGTGCCAGACCTCTAGCGGGAGGGCCGGGAAACATTCAGTACTTC CARPLAGGPGNIQYF
NA TRBD1 TRBJ1-1 TRBV14 TGTGCCAGCAGTTCTGACAGGGTGGTTTCCACTGAAGCTTTCTTT CASSSDRVVSTEAFF
NA TRBD1 TRBJ1-2 TRBV6-5 TGTGCCAGCAGTTACATTAGGGACAGGGGGATCAATGGCTACACCTTC CASSYIRDRGINGYTF
NA NA TRBJ2-3 TRBV5-1 TGCGCCAGCAGCACGACCGGGGGCACAGATACGCAGTATTTT CASSTTGGTDTQYF
NA NA TRBJ1-4 TRBV9 TGTGCCAGCAGCATGGGTATCCAGGCTGAAAAACTGTTTTTT CASSMGIQAEKLFF
NA NA TRBJ2-6 TRBV19 TGTGCCAGTAGTATAGAGAGCTCTGGGGCCAACGTCCTGACTTTC CASSIESSGANVLTF
NA TRBD2 TRBJ2-7 TRBV4-1 TGCGCCAGCAGCCAGGCACCGGGACTAGCGGGGGACTACGAGCAGTACTTC CASSQAPGLAGDYEQYF
NA TRBD2 TRBJ2-1 TRBV9 TGTGCCAGCAGCGTAGGGGCTAGCGGGAGTAGTGAGCAGTTCTTC CASSVGASGSSEQFF
NA TRBD1 TRBJ1-2 TRBV10-2 TGCGCCAGCAGTACCGGGACAGGGGAACTCTCTAACTATGGCTACACCTTC CASSTGTGELSNYGYTF
NA NA TRBJ2-5 TRBV4-1 TGCGCCAGCAGCCAAGTCGCAGGCCTTGGACAGACCCAGTACTTC CASSQVAGLGQTQYF
once TRBD2 TRBJ2-3 TRBV9 TGTGCCAGCAGCGTAGGGCTAGCGGGAGGCATAGATACGCAGTATTTT CASSVGLAGGIDTQYF
NA NA TRBJ2-5 TRBV6-5 TGTGCCAGCAGTTGGGGATCGAGAAGAGAGACCCAGTACTTC CASSWGSRRETQYF
NA TRBD1 TRBJ1-1 TRBV30 TGTGCCTGCCGGGACAGGGCGGTGAACACTGAAGCTTTCTTT CACRDRAVNTEAFF
NA NA TRBJ2-3 TRBV5-1 TGCGCCAGCAGCGCGAACGGCAGGGGCAACACAGATACGCAGTATTTT CASSANGRGNTDTQYF
NA NA TRBJ2-7 TRBV6-2/TRBV6-3 TGTGCCAGCAGTTACTCGACGCACGAGCAGTACTTC CASSYSTHEQYF
few NA TRBJ2-5 TRBV12-3/TRBV12-4 TGTGCCAGCAGTTTTCGAGGGTGGGAGACCCAGTACTTC CASSFRGWETQYF
NA NA TRBJ1-2 TRBV6-5 TGTGCCAGCAGTTTGGTGATCGGCTATGGCTACACCTTC CASSLVIGYGYTF
NA NA TRBJ2-5 TRBV11-2 TGTGCCAGCAGCTCCTCTGAGACCCAGTACTTC CASSSSETQYF
NA NA TRBJ1-4 TRBV7-9 TGTGCCAGCAGCTTTGACAGGAAGGCAACTAATGAAAAACTGTTTTTT CASSFDRKATNEKLFF
NA NA TRBJ1-1 TRBV6-5 TGTGCCAGCAGTATTAACATCGAAGCTTTCTTT CASSINIEAFF
NA NA TRBJ1-6 TRBV19 TGTGCCAGTAGTATTTCGACAGCCGATAATTCACCCCTCCACTTT CASSISTADNSPLHF
NA NA TRBJ2-7 TRBV9 TGTGCCAGCAGCGTATTACGGGACTCGGGGGAGCAGTACTTC CASSVLRDSGEQYF
NA TRBD1 TRBJ1-6 TRBV3-1/TRBV3-2 TGTGCCAGCAGCCACGACAGGGCGTCAAATTCACCCCTCCACTTT CASSHDRASNSPLHF
NA TRBD1 TRBJ2-7 TRBV6-2/TRBV6-3 TGTGCCAGCAGTCTACTCCGAGGGACAGGGGGCCCCTCGGGGTCCTACGAGCAGTACTTC CASSLLRGTGGPSGSYEQYF
NA NA TRBJ2-5 TRBV7-7 TGTGCCAGCAGCTTAGAAGACAGGAGGACCCAGTACTTC CASSLEDRRTQYF
NA TRBD1 TRBJ1-1 TRBV18 TGTGCCAGCTCACGGGACAGCCGGAACACTGAAGCTTTCTTT CASSRDSRNTEAFF
NA NA TRBJ2-5 TRBV29-1 TGCAGCGTTGTAGGTCCGGGGCAGGTAGGATGGTCGGAGACCCAGTACTTC CSVVGPGQVGWSETQYF
NA NA TRBJ1-5 TRBV3-1/TRBV3-2 TGTGCCAGCAGCCGAACCGGGGGACAGCCCCAGCATTTT CASSRTGGQPQHF
NA NA TRBJ1-1 TRBV24-1 TGTGCCGTTGCGGGACTTTCGAACACTGAAGCTTTCTTT CAVAGLSNTEAFF
NA TRBD2 TRBJ2-1 TRBV18 TGTGCCAGCTCACCACCGGTACTAGCGGCAATATCGAGCTCCTACAATGAGCAGTTCTTC CASSPPVLAAISSSYNEQFF
NA NA TRBJ1-1 TRBV7-9 TGTGCCAGCAGCTTAGATCACCCAAGGTCCCTTTTT CASSLDHPRSLF
NA NA TRBJ2-3 TRBV19 TGTGCCAGTAGCGGCGGGCCCGCCACAGATACGCAGTATTTT CASSGGPATDTQYF
few NA TRBJ1-1 TRBV18 TGTGCCAGCTCACCGCTGAATCTCAACACTGAAGCTTTCTTT CASSPLNLNTEAFF
NA NA TRBJ1-1 TRBV18 TGTGCCAGCTCACTTCCGTCCTTTGAAGCTTTCTTT CASSLPSFEAFF
NA TRBD1 TRBJ2-7 TRBV11-2 TGTGCCAGCAGCTGGGGACAGGCGGCCTACGAGCAGTACTTC CASSWGQAAYEQYF
NA NA TRBJ1-2 TRBV6-6 TGTGCCAGCAGTTACTCACGGGGGCCCACCTTC CASSYSRGPTF
NA TRBD1 TRBJ2-7 TRBV27 TGTGCCAGCAGTCCGGGACAGAGCCTCTACGAGCAGTACTTC CASSPGQSLYEQYF
NA TRBD1 TRBJ1-4 TRBV5-1 TGCGCCAGCAGCTTCGGACAGGGTAATGAAAAACTGTTTTTT CASSFGQGNEKLFF
NA TRBD1 TRBJ1-1 TRBV18 TGTGCCAGCTCACCACGCCGAGGCAGGGGGTCCACTGAAGCTTTCTTT CASSPRRGRGSTEAFF
NA TRBD2 TRBJ2-2 TRBV19 TGTGCCAGTAGTCCCGGCGGGGGACCGAACACCGGGGAGCTGTTTTTT CASSPGGGPNTGELFF
few TRBD1 TRBJ1-3 TRBV30 TGTGCCTGGAGTCGGGACAGCGGTTCTGGAAACACCATATATTTT CAWSRDSGSGNTIYF
NA TRBD1 TRBJ1-6 TRBV4-1 TGCGCCAGCAGCCAGCCTCGACAGGGGCGGAATTCACCCCTCCACTTT CASSQPRQGRNSPLHF
NA TRBD1 TRBJ1-6 TRBV5-1 TGCGCCAGCAGCTTGGAGGGACAGGGAAATTCACCCCTCCACTTT CASSLEGQGNSPLHF
few NA TRBJ1-2 TRBV5-6 TGTGCCAGCAGCTTGGAACAGGGAGGGGGCTACACCTTC CASSLEQGGGYTF
once TRBD1 TRBJ2-1 TRBV7-2 TGTGCCAGCAGCCGGGACAGGGGAGGCTACAATGAGCAGTTCTTC CASSRDRGGYNEQFF
NA NA TRBJ2-5 TRBV4-2 TGTGCCAGCAGCCAGAATCGGGCCAGGGAGACCCAGTACTTC CASSQNRARETQYF